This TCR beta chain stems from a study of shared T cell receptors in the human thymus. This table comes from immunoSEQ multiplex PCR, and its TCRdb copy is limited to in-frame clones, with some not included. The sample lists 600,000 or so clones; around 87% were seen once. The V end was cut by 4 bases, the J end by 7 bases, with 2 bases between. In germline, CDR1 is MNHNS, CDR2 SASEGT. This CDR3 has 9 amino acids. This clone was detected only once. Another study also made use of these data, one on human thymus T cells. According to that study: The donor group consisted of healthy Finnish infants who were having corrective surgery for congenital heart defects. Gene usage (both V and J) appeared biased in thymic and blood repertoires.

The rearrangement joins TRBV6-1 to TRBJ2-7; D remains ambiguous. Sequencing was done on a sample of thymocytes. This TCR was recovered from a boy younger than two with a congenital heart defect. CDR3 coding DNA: TGTGCCAGCAGTGTAGAGCAGTACTTC. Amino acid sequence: CASSVEQYF.